This passage covers 7 T cell receptor beta chains from one sample sequenced in a study of blood T cell repertoires in COVID-19. Profiling relied on immunoSEQ multiplex PCR, and the TCRdb table lists in-frame clones only, not all of them. Here the sample spans 87,000 or so clones, approximately 85% being singletons. Input material: peripheral blood. The source of these receptors is a woman older than 75 with COVID-19, enrolled during active disease.

The chain has TRBV19 and TRBJ2-7; possibly TRBD2 for D (5 bases). This CDR3 comprises 13 residues. Germline V gives CDR1 LNHDA, CDR2 SQIVND (reference sequence). The germline V and J ends were trimmed by 6 bases and 3 bases, with 12 bases remaining between them. CDR3 loop: CASSRDPDYEQYF. The CDR3 DNA is TGTGCCAGTAGCCGGGATCCGGACTACGAGCAGTACTTC. Combining the CDR3 with reference TRBV19 and TRBJ2-7 gives the whole variable domain DGGITQSPKYLFRKEGQNVTLSCEQNLNHDAMYWYRQDPGQGLRLIYYSQIVNDFQKGDIAEGYSVSREKKESFPLTVTSAQKNPTAFYLCASSRDPDYEQYFGPGTRLTVT.

This chain connects TRBV11-3 to TRBJ2-3; D is ambiguous. Germline CDR1 is SGHNT and CDR2 is YENEEA. V was cut by 4 bases and J by 2 bases, with 10 bases left in between. This CDR3 is built from 14 residues. CDR3 amino acids: CASSSVSPTDTQYF. CDR3 nucleotides: TGTGCCAGCAGCTCGGTCTCTCCCACAGATACGCAGTATTTT.

V gene TRBV7-8 combines with J gene TRBJ2-3, with 9 bases matching TRBD1. Losses at the gene ends were 1 base for V and 3 bases for J; bases not matched to a gene: 8. The germline gives CDR1 SGHVS, CDR2 FQNEAQ. CDR3 length equals 17 residues. The CDR3 coding sequence is TGTGCCAGCAGCTTAGTAGCCGGACAGGGGTGGACAGATACGCAGTATTTT. Its translation: CASSLVAGQGWTDTQYF. The complete variable domain, with remaining parts taken from reference TRBV7-8 and TRBJ2-3, reads GAGVSQSPRYKVAKRGQDVALRCDPISGHVSLFWYQQALGQGPEFLTYFQNEAQLDKSGLPSDRFFAERPEGSVSTLKIQRTQQEDSAVYLCASSLVAGQGWTDTQYFGPGTRLTVL.

CDR3 in DNA: TGTGCCACCAGTGACCGAAGACTAGCTTCTTACAATGAGCAGTTCTTC. It is translated as CATSDRRLASYNEQFF. The chain employs TRBV24-1 and TRBJ2-1; 7 nucleotides align to TRBD2. This CDR3 comprises 16 residues. J gave up 4 bases and V 4 bases, and 9 bases lay outside the gene matches. Germline lookup yields CDR1 KGHDR and CDR2 SFDVKD.

The genes are TRBV6-5 and TRBJ2-7, with D perhaps TRBD1 (5 bases). The V end lost 2 bases, the J end lost 5 bases, and 10 bases lay between the germline ends. The CDR3 extends over 13 amino acids. The germline CDR1 and CDR2 sequences are MNHEY and SVGAGI. The CDR3 nucleotides read TGTGCCAGCAGTTACAGGGGTATCCACGAGCAGTACTTC. Translation gives CASSYRGIHEQYF.

This chain uses TRBV2 with TRBJ1-5; 7 bases match TRBD1. Germline lookup yields CDR1 SNHLY and CDR2 FYNNEI. The CDR3 contains 14 residues. The trim removed 2 bases at V and 9 bases at J, leaving 7 bases unmatched. The CDR3 sequence is CASSESTGRGPQHF. Here the CDR3 DNA reads TGTGCCAGCAGTGAATCGACAGGGCGAGGGCCCCAGCATTTT.

This clone has a single count. This chain links TRBV27 with TRBJ1-4; D remains ambiguous. Germline values: CDR1 MNHEY, CDR2 SMNVEV (reference sequence). Trimming took 5 bases from V and 0 from J, leaving 10 bases between them. CDR3 length equals 15 residues. The CDR3 coding sequence is TGTGCCAGCAGTCTCGGACTATCAACTAATGAAAAACTGTTTTTT. Its translation is CASSLGLSTNEKLFF.